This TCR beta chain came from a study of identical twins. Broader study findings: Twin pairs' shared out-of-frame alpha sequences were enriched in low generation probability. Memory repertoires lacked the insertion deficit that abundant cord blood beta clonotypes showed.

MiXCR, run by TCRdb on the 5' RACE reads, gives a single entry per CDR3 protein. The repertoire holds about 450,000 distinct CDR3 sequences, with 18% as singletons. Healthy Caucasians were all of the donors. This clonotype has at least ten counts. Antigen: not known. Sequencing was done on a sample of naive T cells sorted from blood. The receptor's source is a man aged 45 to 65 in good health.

CDR3 nucleotides: TGTGCCATCAGTGACGGACAGAACTACGAGCAGTACTTC. Its translation is CAISDGQNYEQYF. V gene TRBV10-3 combines with J gene TRBJ2-7, with a tentative D call TRBD1 (6 bases). V dropped 3 bases and J dropped 3 bases, with 9 bases sitting between them. Germline V gene lookup returns CDR1 ENHRY and CDR2 SYGVKD. The CDR3 sequence is 13 residues long.